This T cell receptor (beta chain) was recovered during a study of regulatory T cells in long-lasting Graves disease. Study overall: Graves' patients with a new diagnosis had received antithyroid drugs under 3 months.

The sample holds many counts of this clonotype. Its specificity is unknown. Indicated time point: newly diagnosed GD, antithyroid drugs for less than 3 months. Scientists built the TCR library using RNA that was extracted from PBMCs. Points from the study as a whole: It was in persistent disease that TRBV28, TRBJ1-2 and TRBJ2-5 were favored.

For TCR beta, libraries came from iRepertoire HTBI primers and Arm-PCR of CDR3 regions. TCRdb processed the multiplex PCR reads anew with MiXCR; each CDR3 protein has one entry. The data hold 360,000 or so distinct CDR3 sequences, with approximately 15% observed a single time. CDR3 length: 14 residues. Trimming cost V 4 bases and J 7 bases; bases outside gene matches: 6. CDR1 and CDR2 (germline): MNHNS, SASEGT. The sample was also linked to a second study, of T cells in Graves' hyperthyroidism and ophthalmopathy.

This sequence originates from a man in his forties or fifties with Graves disease. The sequences come from peripheral blood mononuclear cells (PBMCs), collected at new diagnosis, from a patient treated with antithyroid drugs. This sequence joins TRBV6-1 and TRBJ1-4; TRBD1 matches 7 bases. CDR3 residues: CASSVGQDGEKLFF. Written as DNA, the CDR3 is TGTGCCAGCAGTGTCGGACAGGACGGTGAAAAACTGTTTTTT.